The 28 T cell receptor beta chains below all came from one sample that was sequenced in a study of blood T cell repertoires in COVID-19. Clones were sequenced by immunoSEQ multiplex PCR, and TCRdb holds only the in-frame ones, with some missing. The sample records roughly 180,000 clones, about 85% being singletons. Sample: peripheral blood. These receptors were taken from a woman aged 50 to 60 with COVID-19, enrolled during active disease.

The rearrangement joins TRBV6-2 or TRBV6-3 to TRBJ1-1; 8 bases are shared with TRBD1. V lost 2 bases and J lost 13; bases outside the gene matches: 6. This CDR3 spans 12 amino acids. Germline lookup yields CDR1 MNHEY and CDR2 SVGEGT. CDR3 region: CASSYQGASGFF. CDR3 bases: TGTGCCAGCAGTTACCAGGGGGCCAGTGGTTTCTTT.

Comment on this clone: The sample carries other DNA sequences with the same CDR3. This chain links TRBV29-1 with TRBJ1-1, with D perhaps TRBD1 (6 bases). Germline V lookup: CDR1 SQVTM, CDR2 ANQGSEA. This CDR3 region has 13 residues. V was pared by 4 bases and J by 0 bases, with 9 bases between. In DNA form, the CDR3 reads TGCAGCGTTGTTGGACAGTTGAACACTGAAGCTTTCTTT. This codes for CSVVGQLNTEAFF.

This chain uses TRBV18 with TRBJ2-2; TRBD2 matches at 7 bases. CDR3 length equals 16 residues. The germline gives CDR1 KGHSH, CDR2 LQKENI. After removal of 3 bases from V and 1 base from J, the junction contained 5 bases not matched to a gene. Here the CDR3 DNA reads TGTGCCAGCTCACCGACTCTAGCGGAGAACACCGGGGAGCTGTTTTTT. The encoded protein is CASSPTLAENTGELFF. Full variable domain (outside the CDR3, taken from reference TRBV18 and TRBJ2-2): NAGVMQNPRHLVRRRGQEARLRCSPMKGHSHVYWYRQLPEEGLKFMVYLQKENIIDESGMPKERFSAEFPKEGPSILRIQQVVRGDSAAYFCASSPTLAENTGELFFGEGSRLTVL.

The chain recombines TRBV27 with TRBJ2-5; D gene uncertain. CDR3 size: 13 residues. CDR1 and CDR2 (germline): MNHEY, SMNVEV (reference sequence). Trimming stripped 4 bases from V and 2 bases from J, with 8 bases between. The CDR3 protein is CASSWAEQETQYF. The CDR3 region has the DNA TGTGCCAGCAGTTGGGCAGAACAAGAGACCCAGTACTTC.

This chain connects TRBV7-6 to TRBJ2-1; D is unresolved. The V end was cut by 0 bases, the J end by 11 bases, with 20 bases between. Germline V CDR1 and CDR2: SGHVS, FNYEAQ. This CDR3 region has 16 residues. The CDR3, as DNA: TGTGCCAGCAGCTTAGCCGGAGACCCCATGCGAGCGAAGCAGTTCTTC. Amino acids: CASSLAGDPMRAKQFF.

V usage is TRBV18 and J usage is TRBJ2-2; 7 nucleotides match TRBD1. Germline V gene sequence: CDR1 KGHSH, CDR2 LQKENI. The length of the CDR3 is 18 residues. V shed 4 bases, J shed 4 bases, and the junction held 15 bases outside the gene matches. CDR3 amino acids: CASSLTRTGPSGTGELFF. CDR3 coding DNA: TGTGCCAGCTCACTGACTCGGACAGGACCCTCGGGCACCGGGGAGCTGTTTTTT. The variable domain in full, completed from reference TRBV18 and TRBJ2-2, reads NAGVMQNPRHLVRRRGQEARLRCSPMKGHSHVYWYRQLPEEGLKFMVYLQKENIIDESGMPKERFSAEFPKEGPSILRIQQVVRGDSAAYFCASSLTRTGPSGTGELFFGEGSRLTVL.

This clone appeared once. The CDR3: CASSLGQGGYGYTF. The CDR3 bases are TGTGCCAGCAGCTTAGGACAGGGAGGCTATGGCTACACCTTC. This chain uses TRBV5-4 with TRBJ1-2, with TRBD1 matching over 8 bases. Looked up from germline, CDR1 is SGHNT and CDR2 is YYREEE (reference sequence). The ends lost 2 bases at V and 4 bases at J; junction bases unmatched: 4. The CDR3 is made up of 14 amino acids.

The chain couples TRBV11-2 to TRBJ2-3; no clear D. Germline-derived CDR1 and CDR2 are SGHAT and FQNNGV. This CDR3 is 13 amino acids long. V lost 6 bases to trimming and J lost 0 bases, with 7 bases between them. CDR3: CASRFISTDTQYF. The CDR3 bases are TGTGCCAGCAGATTCATCAGCACAGATACGCAGTATTTT.

The chain carries TRBV6-5 and TRBJ2-3; 7 positions agree with TRBD1. CDR1 and CDR2 (germline): MNHEY, SVGAGI. There are 14 residues in the CDR3. The trim removed 10 bases at V and 0 bases at J, leaving 7 bases unmatched. CDR3 nucleotides: TGTGCCACTAAGACAGGGCCCAGCACAGATACGCAGTATTTT. It yields the protein CATKTGPSTDTQYF.

The chain uses TRBV5-1 and TRBJ1-5; D is unresolved. Trimming removed 4 bases at V and 0 bases at J, with 11 bases between. This CDR3 contains 15 residues. Germline CDR1 and CDR2: SGHRS and YFSETQ. CDR3 nucleotide sequence: TGCGCCAGCAGCCCGATGGGCAGTAGCAATCAGCCCCAGCATTTT. The encoded protein is CASSPMGSSNQPQHF.

This clone has a single count. CDR3 bases: TGTGCCACCAGCGTGGGACAGGGTAGTGAAAAACTGTTTTTT. Protein sequence: CATSVGQGSEKLFF. The V and J genes are TRBV15 and TRBJ1-4; 9 nucleotides line up with TRBD1. CDR3 length: 14 amino acids. In germline, CDR1 is LNHNV, CDR2 YYDKDF (reference sequence). The V segment lost 5 bases and the J segment 7 bases; nucleotides outside the gene matches: 5.

This chain uses TRBV27 with TRBJ2-1; 9 nucleotides agree with TRBD1. The germline V gene has CDR1 MNHEY and CDR2 SMNVEV (reference sequence). V dropped 7 bases and J dropped 7; count of bases not matched to a gene: 5. The CDR3 has 13 amino acids. The CDR3 here is CASTVTGGNEQFF. The DNA for the CDR3 is TGTGCCAGCACCGTGACAGGGGGTAATGAGCAGTTCTTC.

CDR3 DNA sequence: TGTGCCAGCAGTTTAGGTCCCCCTAGCGCAGATACGCAGTATTTT. This codes for CASSLGPPSADTQYF. The chain combines TRBV27 with TRBJ2-3, with D possibly TRBD2 on 6 matching bases. There are 15 residues in the CDR3. The germline V gene encodes CDR1 MNHEY and CDR2 SMNVEV (reference sequence). The ends were cut back, 2 bases at V and 4 bases at J, with 13 bases in the middle.

There are a few counts of this clone. The rearrangement joins TRBV5-1 to TRBJ1-1, with D possibly being TRBD1 (6 bases). Germline V lookup: CDR1 SGHRS, CDR2 YFSETQ. The CDR3 contains 17 residues. V was pared by 0 bases and J by 5 bases, with 20 bases between. The CDR3 DNA is TGCGCCAGCAGCTTGGGACAGGCTGGCCCGGGATCTACTGAAGCTTTCTTT. Protein: CASSLGQAGPGSTEAFF.

The chain links TRBV9 to TRBJ1-2, with TRBD1 matching over 12 bases. The CDR3 has 14 amino acids. Germline V gives CDR1 SGDLS, CDR2 YYNGEE. V dropped 4 bases and J dropped 7; count of bases not matched to a gene: 5. CDR3 nucleotide sequence: TGTGCCAGCAGCCCGGGACAGGGGGCGGCTGGCTACACCTTC. This encodes CASSPGQGAAGYTF.

This CDR3 is CASSSAGAGNTIYF. DNA of the CDR3: TGCGCCAGCAGCTCCGCGGGGGCTGGAAACACCATATATTTT. The rearrangement joins TRBV5-1 to TRBJ1-3; a weak D match, TRBD1 (5 bases). CDR3 length: 14 amino acids. Germline V gene lookup returns CDR1 SGHRS and CDR2 YFSETQ. Trimming took off 3 bases at V and 2 bases at J, with 9 bases between the two ends.

Here the CDR3 reads CASSLPGGGAGQFF. As DNA, the CDR3 is TGTGCCAGCAGTTTGCCAGGGGGTGGGGCTGGGCAGTTCTTC. The rearrangement links TRBV28 to TRBJ2-1; 7 bases agree with TRBD1. CDR1 is MDHEN and CDR2 is SYDVKM in the germline V gene. The CDR3 runs to 14 residues. With 3 bases clipped from V and 12 bases from J, the junction kept 11 bases outside the gene matches. Full variable domain (outside the CDR3, taken from reference TRBV28 and TRBJ2-1): DVKVTQSSRYLVKRTGEKVFLECVQDMDHENMFWYRQDPGLGLRLIYFSYDVKMKEKGDIPEGYSVSREKKERFSLILESASTNQTSMYLCASSLPGGGAGQFFGPGTRLTVL.

The rearrangement links TRBV7-3 to TRBJ2-3; 15 bases map to TRBD2. The ends lost 1 base at V and 0 bases at J; junction bases unmatched: 8. This CDR3 has 20 residues. Germline loops: CDR1 SGHTA, CDR2 FQGTGA. CDR3 DNA sequence: TGTGCCAGCAGCTTAAGGACTAGCGGGGGGGCCACATCTAGCACAGATACGCAGTATTTT. Its translation is CASSLRTSGGATSSTDTQYF.

This chain links TRBV12-3 or TRBV12-4 with TRBJ2-7; D is uncertain. The CDR3 length is 13 residues. V lost 2 bases and J lost 0, with 5 bases in between. The CDR3 reads CASSLTHSYEQYF. For the CDR3, the DNA is TGTGCCAGCAGTTTAACACACTCCTACGAGCAGTACTTC.

This clone was seen once. This chain uses TRBV6-1 with TRBJ1-1, with 7 bases fitting TRBD1. Germline CDR1 reads MNHNS; CDR2 reads SASEGT. CDR3 length: 15 amino acids. Trimming at V came to 6 bases and at J to 5 bases, leaving 12 bases not matched to a gene. Here the CDR3 reads CASRIMRGRDTEAFF. DNA of the CDR3: TGTGCCAGCAGAATCATGAGGGGGCGGGATACTGAAGCTTTCTTT.

This clone was seen once. The chain links TRBV11-1 to TRBJ1-1, with no clear D. The CDR3 extends over 16 amino acids. The V gene's germline CDR1 is SGHAT and CDR2 FQDESV (reference sequence). V was clipped by 5 bases and J by 0 bases, with 16 bases between them. The CDR3: CASSPGSTGMNTEAFF. The CDR3 DNA reads as TGTGCCAGCAGCCCTGGGTCTACCGGGATGAACACTGAAGCTTTCTTT.

V and J are TRBV9 and TRBJ1-2, with a possible D match to TRBD1 (6 bases). There are 13 residues in the CDR3. V was cut by 0 bases and J by 8 bases, with 11 bases left in between. Germline V CDR1 and CDR2: SGDLS, YYNGEE. In DNA form, the CDR3 reads TGTGCCAGCAGCGTAGAGGCAGGGGACGGCTACACCTTC. Residues: CASSVEAGDGYTF.

The gene calls are TRBV19 and TRBJ1-4; D not resolved. CDR3 size: 15 residues. Per the germline V gene, CDR1 is LNHDA and CDR2 is SQIVND (reference sequence). Trimming left V 6 bases short and J 4 bases short, with 15 bases between. The CDR3 DNA follows: TGTGCCAGTAGCGAGGCGGGCAGTGGTAATGAAAAACTGTTTTTT. Its protein is CASSEAGSGNEKLFF. The variable domain in full, with the rest retrieved from reference TRBV19 and TRBJ1-4, is DGGITQSPKYLFRKEGQNVTLSCEQNLNHDAMYWYRQDPGQGLRLIYYSQIVNDFQKGDIAEGYSVSREKKESFPLTVTSAQKNPTAFYLCASSEAGSGNEKLFFGSGTQLSVL.

V and J are TRBV13 and TRBJ1-1; the match to TRBD1 covers 7 bases. From germline, CDR1 is PRHDT and CDR2 FYEKMQ (reference sequence). With 1 base clipped from V and 0 bases from J, the junction kept 5 bases outside the gene matches. The CDR3 consists of 16 residues. Written as DNA, the CDR3 is TGTGCCAGCAGCTTAGCGGGCGGACAGGTGAACACTGAAGCTTTCTTT. Protein: CASSLAGGQVNTEAFF.

The CDR3 region is CAWSVTGLNTEAFF. The CDR3 DNA follows: TGTGCCTGGAGTGTGACAGGATTAAACACTGAAGCTTTCTTT. This sequence joins TRBV30 and TRBJ1-1; weak D call: TRBD1 (6 bases). CDR1 is GTSNPN and CDR2 is SVGIG in the germline V gene (reference sequence). This CDR3 spans 14 amino acids. The germline V and J ends were trimmed by 0 bases and 2 bases, with 10 bases remaining between them.

This chain links TRBV7-2 with TRBJ2-5; TRBD2 agrees at 9 bases. The V gene end was trimmed by 4 bases and the J gene end by 1 base; junction bases not matched to a gene: 4. The germline CDR1 and CDR2 sequences are SGHTA and FQGNSA. This CDR3 comprises 15 residues. The CDR3 DNA reads TGTGCCAGCAGCTCTACTAGCGGGTCCCAAGAGACCCAGTACTTC. It codes for CASSSTSGSQETQYF.

In this sample, this clone turned up once. The chain links TRBV2 to TRBJ1-2; a possible D gene is TRBD1 (6 bases). The germline gives CDR1 SNHLY, CDR2 FYNNEI. This CDR3 region has 15 residues. The V end lost 1 base, the J end lost 4 bases, and 13 bases lay between the germline ends. CDR3 sequence: CASSEEKLDSYGYTF. The CDR3 coding sequence is TGTGCCAGCAGTGAAGAGAAGTTGGACAGCTATGGCTACACCTTC.

This chain joins TRBV19 and TRBJ2-7, with 10 bases fitting TRBD1. The V segment lost 3 bases and the J segment 5 bases; nucleotides outside the gene matches: 10. Germline V gene sequence: CDR1 LNHDA, CDR2 SQIVND (reference sequence). This CDR3 comprises 16 residues. The CDR3 spells CASSISVGTGAHEQYF. For the CDR3, the DNA is TGTGCCAGTAGTATCTCAGTGGGGACAGGGGCCCACGAGCAGTACTTC.